This T cell receptor beta chain was documented in a study of metastatic and nonmetastatic thyroid tumors. Study background: Repertoires from malignant and benign thyroid patients were compared across blood and tumor or nodule tissue.

Regarding this clone: What it binds is unknown.

Thyroid surgery had not been preceded by any treatment in any patient. Per the original methods: Using the CDR3 differences seen across clinicopathological groups, the authors built a distant-metastasis classifier for papillary thyroid cancer, which was meant to discriminate distant-metastatic patients. TCRdb ran MiXCR on the PCR reads. The V and J calls reflect TCRdb's pipeline rather than the authors' work. The top ten hold approximately 6.2% of the sample, which has just over 20,000 clones, 12% seen once. The study's findings and limits: Malignant thyroid tumors reportedly exceeded benign nodules significantly in TCR beta diversity, with the difference appearing in blood and tumor.

The V gene's germline CDR1 is MNHNS and CDR2 SASEGT. This CDR3 region has 15 residues. V shed 3 bases and J shed 1 base, with 9 bases lying between them. The chain has TRBV6-1 and TRBJ2-2; no definite D call. The sequencing sample was made of blood. The receptor comes from a male donor with papillary thyroid cancer or a benign thyroid nodule (not recorded which). Some clones in this sample may be carry-over from other donors' samples. CDR3 coding DNA: TGTGCCAGCAGTGAGAGGATTCGGAACACCGGGGAGCTGTTTTTT. Encoded protein: CASSERIRNTGELFF.